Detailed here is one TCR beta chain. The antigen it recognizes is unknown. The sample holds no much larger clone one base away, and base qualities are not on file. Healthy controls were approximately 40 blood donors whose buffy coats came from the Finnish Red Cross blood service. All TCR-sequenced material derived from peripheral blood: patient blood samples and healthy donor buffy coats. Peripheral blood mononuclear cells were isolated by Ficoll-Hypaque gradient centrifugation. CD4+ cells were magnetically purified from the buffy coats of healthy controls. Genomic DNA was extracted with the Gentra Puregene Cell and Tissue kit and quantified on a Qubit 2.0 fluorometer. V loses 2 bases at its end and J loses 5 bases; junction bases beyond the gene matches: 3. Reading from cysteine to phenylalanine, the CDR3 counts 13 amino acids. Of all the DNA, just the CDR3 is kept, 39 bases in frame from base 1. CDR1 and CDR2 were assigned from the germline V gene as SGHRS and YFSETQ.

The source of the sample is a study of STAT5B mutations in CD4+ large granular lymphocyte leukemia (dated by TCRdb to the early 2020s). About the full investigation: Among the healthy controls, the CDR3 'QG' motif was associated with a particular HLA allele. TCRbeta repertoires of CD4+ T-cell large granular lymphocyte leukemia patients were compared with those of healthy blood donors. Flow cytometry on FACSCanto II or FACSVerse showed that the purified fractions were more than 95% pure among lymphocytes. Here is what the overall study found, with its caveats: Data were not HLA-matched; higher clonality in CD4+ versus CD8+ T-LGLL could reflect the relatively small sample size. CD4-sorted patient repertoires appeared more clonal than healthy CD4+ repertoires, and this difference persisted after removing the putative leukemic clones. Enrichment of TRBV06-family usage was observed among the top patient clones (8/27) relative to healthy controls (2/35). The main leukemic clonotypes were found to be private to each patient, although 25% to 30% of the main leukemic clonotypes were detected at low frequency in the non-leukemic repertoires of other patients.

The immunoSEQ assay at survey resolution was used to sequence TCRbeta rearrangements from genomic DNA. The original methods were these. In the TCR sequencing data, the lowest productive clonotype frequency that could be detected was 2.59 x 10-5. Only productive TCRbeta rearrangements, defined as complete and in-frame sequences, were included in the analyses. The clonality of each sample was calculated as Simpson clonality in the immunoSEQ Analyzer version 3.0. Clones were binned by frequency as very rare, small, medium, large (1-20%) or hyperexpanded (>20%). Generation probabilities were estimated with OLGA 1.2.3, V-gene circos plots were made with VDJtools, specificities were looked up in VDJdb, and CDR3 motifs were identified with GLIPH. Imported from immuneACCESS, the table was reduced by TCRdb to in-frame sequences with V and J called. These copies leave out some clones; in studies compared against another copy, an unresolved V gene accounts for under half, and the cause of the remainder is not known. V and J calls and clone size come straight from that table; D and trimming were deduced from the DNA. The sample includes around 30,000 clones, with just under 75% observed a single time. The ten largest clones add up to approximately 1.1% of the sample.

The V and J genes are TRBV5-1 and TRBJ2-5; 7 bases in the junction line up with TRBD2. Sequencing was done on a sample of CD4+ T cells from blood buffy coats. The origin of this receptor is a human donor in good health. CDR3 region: CASSFSGWETQYF. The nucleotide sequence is TGCGCCAGCAGCTTTAGCGGGTGGGAGACCCAGTACTTC.